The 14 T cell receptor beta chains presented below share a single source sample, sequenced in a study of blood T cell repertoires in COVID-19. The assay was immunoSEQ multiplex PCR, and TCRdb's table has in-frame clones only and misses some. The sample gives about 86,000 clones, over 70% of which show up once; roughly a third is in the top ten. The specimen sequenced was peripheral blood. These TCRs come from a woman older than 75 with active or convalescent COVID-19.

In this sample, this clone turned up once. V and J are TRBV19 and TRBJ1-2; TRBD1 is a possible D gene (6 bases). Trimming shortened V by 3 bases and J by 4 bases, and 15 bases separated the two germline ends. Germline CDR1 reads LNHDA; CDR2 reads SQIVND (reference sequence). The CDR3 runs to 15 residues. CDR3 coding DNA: TGTGCCAGTAGTATCGGTCGGGGGGCCCTCTATGGCTACACCTTC. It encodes CASSIGRGALYGYTF.

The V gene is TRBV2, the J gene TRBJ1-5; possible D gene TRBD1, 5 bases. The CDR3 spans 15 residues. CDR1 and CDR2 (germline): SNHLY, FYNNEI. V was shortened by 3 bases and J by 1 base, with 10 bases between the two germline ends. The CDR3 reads CASSDQGRSNQPQHF. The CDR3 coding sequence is TGTGCCAGCAGTGACCAGGGTCGGAGCAATCAGCCCCAGCATTTT.

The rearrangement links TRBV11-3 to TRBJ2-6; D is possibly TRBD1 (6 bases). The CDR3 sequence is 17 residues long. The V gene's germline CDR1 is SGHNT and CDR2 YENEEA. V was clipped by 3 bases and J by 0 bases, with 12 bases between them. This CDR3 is CASSLDSLNSGANVLTF. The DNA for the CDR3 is TGTGCCAGCAGCTTGGACAGCCTAAACTCTGGGGCCAACGTCCTGACTTTC. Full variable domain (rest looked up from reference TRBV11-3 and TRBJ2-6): EAGVVQSPRYKIIEKKQPVAFWCNPISGHNTLYWYLQNLGQGPELLIRYENEEAVDDSQLPKDRFSAERLKGVDSTLKIQPAELGDSAVYLCASSLDSLNSGANVLTFGAGSRLTVL.

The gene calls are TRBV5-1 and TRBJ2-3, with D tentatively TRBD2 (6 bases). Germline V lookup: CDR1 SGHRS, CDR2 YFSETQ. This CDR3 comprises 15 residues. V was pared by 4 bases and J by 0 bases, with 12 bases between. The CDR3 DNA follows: TGCGCCAGCAGCACCGGTGGGACTAGCACAGATACGCAGTATTTT. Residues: CASSTGGTSTDTQYF.

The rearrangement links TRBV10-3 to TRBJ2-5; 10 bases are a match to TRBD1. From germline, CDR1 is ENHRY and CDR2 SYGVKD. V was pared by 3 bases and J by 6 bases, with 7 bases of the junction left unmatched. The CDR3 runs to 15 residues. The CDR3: CAISDLGQGRQTQYF. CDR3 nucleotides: TGTGCCATCAGTGATCTGGGACAGGGGAGACAGACCCAGTACTTC.

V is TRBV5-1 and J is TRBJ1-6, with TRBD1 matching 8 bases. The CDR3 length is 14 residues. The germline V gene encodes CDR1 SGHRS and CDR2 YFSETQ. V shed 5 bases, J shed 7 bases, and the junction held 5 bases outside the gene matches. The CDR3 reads CASRPGTGNSPLHF. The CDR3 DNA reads TGCGCCAGCAGACCCGGGACAGGCAATTCACCCCTCCACTTT.

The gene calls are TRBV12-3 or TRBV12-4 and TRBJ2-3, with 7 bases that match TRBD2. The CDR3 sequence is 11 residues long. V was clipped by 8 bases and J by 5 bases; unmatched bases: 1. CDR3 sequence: CASRGGDTQYF. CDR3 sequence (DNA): TGTGCCAGCCGCGGGGGAGATACGCAGTATTTT.

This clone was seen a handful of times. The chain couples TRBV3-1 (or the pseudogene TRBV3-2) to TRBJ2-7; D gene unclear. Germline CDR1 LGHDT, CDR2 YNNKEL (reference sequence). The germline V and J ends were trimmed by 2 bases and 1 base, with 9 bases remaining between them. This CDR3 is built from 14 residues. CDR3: CASSQIPESYEQYF. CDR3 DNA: TGTGCCAGCAGCCAAATTCCAGAATCCTACGAGCAGTACTTC.

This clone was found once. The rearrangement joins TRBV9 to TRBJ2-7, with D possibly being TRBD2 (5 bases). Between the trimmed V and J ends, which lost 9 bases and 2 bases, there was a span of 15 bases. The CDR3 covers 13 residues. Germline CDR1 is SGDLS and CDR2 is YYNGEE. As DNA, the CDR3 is TGTGCCAACCCGGACTCACATGCCTACGAGCAGTACTTC. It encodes CANPDSHAYEQYF.

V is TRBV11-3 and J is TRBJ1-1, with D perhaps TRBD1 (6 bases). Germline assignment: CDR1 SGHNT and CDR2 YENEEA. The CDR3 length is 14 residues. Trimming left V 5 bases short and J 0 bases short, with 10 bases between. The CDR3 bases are TGTGCCAGCAGCCAGACAGGCTTGAACACTGAAGCTTTCTTT. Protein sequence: CASSQTGLNTEAFF.

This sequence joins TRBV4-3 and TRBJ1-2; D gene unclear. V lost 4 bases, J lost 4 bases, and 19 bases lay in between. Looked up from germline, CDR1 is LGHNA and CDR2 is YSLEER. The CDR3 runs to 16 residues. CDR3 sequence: CASSPSRVRVIYGYTF. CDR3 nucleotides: TGCGCCAGCAGCCCATCTAGGGTGCGGGTAATCTATGGCTACACCTTC.

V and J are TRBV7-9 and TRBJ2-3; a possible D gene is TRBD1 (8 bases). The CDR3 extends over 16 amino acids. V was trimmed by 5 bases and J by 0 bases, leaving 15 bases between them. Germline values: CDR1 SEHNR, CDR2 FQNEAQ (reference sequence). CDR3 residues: CASSVTQGGSTDTQYF. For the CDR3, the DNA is TGTGCCAGCAGCGTAACACAGGGGGGGAGCACAGATACGCAGTATTTT.

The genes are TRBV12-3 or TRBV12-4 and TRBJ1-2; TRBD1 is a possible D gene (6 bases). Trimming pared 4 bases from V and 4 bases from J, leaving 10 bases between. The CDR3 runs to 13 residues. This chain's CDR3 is CASSSTGGYGYTF. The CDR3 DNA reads TGTGCCAGCAGTTCGACAGGAGGCTATGGCTACACCTTC.

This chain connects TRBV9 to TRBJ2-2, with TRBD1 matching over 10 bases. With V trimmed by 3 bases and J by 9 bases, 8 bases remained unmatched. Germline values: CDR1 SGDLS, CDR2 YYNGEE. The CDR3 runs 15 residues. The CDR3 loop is CASSGSGTGVRELFF. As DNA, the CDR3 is TGTGCCAGCAGCGGATCCGGGACAGGGGTCCGGGAGCTGTTTTTT.